Below, 31 T cell receptor beta chains from the same sample are listed, as sequenced in a study of CD8+CD57+ T cells in acquired aplastic anemia. Genomic DNA served as template for TCR beta VDJ and CDR3 profiling. TCRdb independently ran MiXCR on the reads; one entry per CDR3 protein. The sample gives about 170,000 distinct CDR3 sequences, under 75% of which show up once; about 50% is in the top ten. What was sequenced was sorted CD4+, CD8+, or CD8+CD57+ T cells (not recorded which) from PBMCs. Every receptor here comes from a human donor in good health.

This clonotype came up many times. CDR3 sequence: CASSLRSAGTYEQYF. In DNA, the CDR3 is TGCGCCAGCAGCTTGAGATCGGCGGGAACCTACGAGCAGTACTTC. J is TRBJ2-7 and V is TRBV5-1, with a possible D match to TRBD2 (6 bases). CDR3 length: 15 residues. Germline CDR1 SGHRS, CDR2 YFSETQ. V was trimmed by 1 base and J by 2 bases, leaving 13 bases between them.

CDR3 sequence: CASSIGGGTGWSETQYF. For the CDR3, the DNA is TGTGCCAGTAGTATAGGCGGCGGGACAGGTTGGTCGGAGACCCAGTACTTC. V is TRBV19 and J is TRBJ2-5, with TRBD1 matching over 8 bases. Per germline, CDR1 LNHDA and CDR2 SQIVND (reference sequence). CDR3 length: 17 residues. V lost 1 base and J lost 5; bases outside the gene matches: 12.

The V gene is TRBV24-1, the J gene TRBJ2-5, with 9 bases that match TRBD1. The CDR3 is made up of 17 amino acids. V shed 5 bases, J shed 1 base, and the junction held 10 bases outside the gene matches. CDR1 and CDR2 from the germline V gene are KGHDR and SFDVKD. CDR3 sequence: CATSVRTGVSTQETQYF. The CDR3 DNA follows: TGTGCCACCAGTGTCCGGACAGGGGTCTCGACCCAAGAGACCCAGTACTTC.

The chain uses TRBV7-6 and TRBJ1-1; TRBD1 might be the D (5 bases). CDR3 length: 15 residues. Germline lookup yields CDR1 SGHVS and CDR2 FNYEAQ. The V end was cut by 5 bases, the J end by 8 bases, with 21 bases between. The CDR3 sequence is CASSRGAQGGNEAFF. The CDR3 DNA reads TGTGCCAGCAGCCGAGGAGCGCAGGGAGGAAACGAAGCTTTCTTT.

The V gene is TRBV20-1, the J gene TRBJ2-5; D possibly uses TRBD1 or TRBD2 (6 bases each). The CDR3 loop spans 12 amino acids. V shed 3 bases and J shed 10 bases, with 15 bases lying between them. The germline V gene encodes CDR1 DFQATT and CDR2 SNEGSKA (reference sequence). The chain's CDR3 is CSASFLRGDQYF. The CDR3 bases are TGCAGTGCTAGCTTTCTGAGGGGGGACCAGTACTTC.

This chain links TRBV20-1 with TRBJ1-3; no firm D call. V lost 8 bases, J lost 2 bases, and 10 bases lay in between. The CDR3 runs 12 residues. Germline V gene lookup returns CDR1 DFQATT and CDR2 SNEGSKA (reference sequence). The chain's CDR3 is CSTTVTGNTIYF. The CDR3 region has the DNA TGCAGTACTACAGTTACTGGAAACACCATATATTTT.

The chain couples TRBV20-1 to TRBJ2-5, with D possibly TRBD2 on 7 matching bases. Looked up from germline, CDR1 is DFQATT and CDR2 is SNEGSKA (reference sequence). V lost 6 bases to trimming and J lost 0 bases, with 14 bases between them. This CDR3 region has 14 residues. CDR3 loop: CSAKKGGYQETQYF. In DNA, the CDR3 is TGCAGTGCGAAGAAGGGGGGGTACCAAGAGACCCAGTACTTC.

At least ten counts were recorded for this clonotype. This chain connects TRBV11-2 to TRBJ1-1, with D possibly being TRBD1 (6 bases). There are 15 residues in the CDR3. V shed 6 bases and J shed 0 bases, with 14 bases lying between them. Germline V gives CDR1 SGHAT, CDR2 FQNNGV. The CDR3 is CASSRGGGMNTEAFF. For the CDR3, the DNA is TGTGCCAGCAGTCGGGGGGGGGGCATGAACACTGAAGCTTTCTTT. Looking up the rest from reference TRBV11-2 and TRBJ1-1 gives the full variable domain: EAGVAQSPRYKIIEKRQSVAFWCNPISGHATLYWYQQILGQGPKLLIQFQNNGVVDDSQLPKDRFSAERLKGVDSTLKIQPAKLEDSAVYLCASSRGGGMNTEAFFGQGTRLTVV.

CDR3 residues: CSAKSYEQFF. The CDR3 DNA is TGCAGTGCTAAGAGCTATGAGCAGTTCTTC. The chain has TRBV20-1 and TRBJ2-1; D is unclear. Trimming took 4 bases from V and 8 from J, leaving 6 bases between them. Germline lookup yields CDR1 DFQATT and CDR2 SNEGSKA (reference sequence). The CDR3 has 10 amino acids.

This clonotype was counted once. CDR3 loop: CASVPGQGASRLYGYTF. DNA for the CDR3: TGTGCCAGTGTTCCGGGACAGGGGGCTTCGCGGCTCTATGGCTACACCTTC. J is TRBJ1-2 and V is TRBV19, with 12 bases fitting TRBD1. Germline V CDR1 and CDR2: LNHDA, SQIVND (reference sequence). V lost 8 bases to trimming and J lost 4 bases; unmatched junction nucleotides: 14. CDR3 length: 17 residues. Drawing the rest from reference TRBV19 and TRBJ1-2, the complete variable domain is DGGITQSPKYLFRKEGQNVTLSCEQNLNHDAMYWYRQDPGQGLRLIYYSQIVNDFQKGDIAEGYSVSREKKESFPLTVTSAQKNPTAFYLCASVPGQGASRLYGYTFGSGTRLTVV.

This clonotype has more than one count but fewer than ten. A read error is possible here, since a much larger clone lies one base away. J is TRBJ2-3 and V is TRBV4-1; possibly TRBD2 for D (6 bases). Trimming cost V 1 base and J 9 bases, with 20 bases left between them. This CDR3 is 16 amino acids long. Germline values: CDR1 MGHRA, CDR2 YSYEKL. CDR3 nucleotides: TGCGCCAGCAGCCAAGTAACTGGCGGGACCGCCACGACGCAGTATTTT. It yields the protein CASSQVTGGTATTQYF.

The chain employs TRBV6-2 or TRBV6-3 and TRBJ2-7, with TRBD2 as a possible D gene (7 bases). The V and J ends lost 5 bases and 2 bases respectively, with 13 bases between them. Germline V lookup: CDR1 MNHEY, CDR2 SVGEGT. CDR3 size: 14 residues. DNA for the CDR3: TGTGCCAGCAGTGAAGCCGGGGGGCCCTACGAGCAGTACTTC. This sequence encodes CASSEAGGPYEQYF.

This clonotype was seen at least ten times. The chain is built from TRBV2 and TRBJ1-5; D gene ambiguous. Between the trimmed V and J ends, which lost 3 bases and 3 bases, there was a span of 6 bases. This CDR3 is built from 13 residues. Per the germline V gene, CDR1 is SNHLY and CDR2 is FYNNEI. In nucleotides, the CDR3 is TGTGCCAGCAGTGATCCGGTCAATCAGCCCCAGCATTTT. Translation gives CASSDPVNQPQHF.

In DNA form, the CDR3 reads TGCAGTGCCGAGGAGGGGGGCAACACCGGGGAGCTGTTTTTT. The encoded protein is CSAEEGGNTGELFF. This sequence joins TRBV20-1 and TRBJ2-2; the D gene could be TRBD1 or TRBD2 (6 bases each). Trimming stripped 6 bases from V and 2 bases from J, with 13 bases between. The CDR3 has 14 amino acids. CDR1 and CDR2 (germline): DFQATT, SNEGSKA (reference sequence).

In the case of this clonotype: A much larger clone differs from this one at a single base, so this may be a read error. The gene calls are TRBV6-1 and TRBJ2-2, with 8 bases aligning to TRBD2. Germline lookup yields CDR1 MNHNS and CDR2 SASEGT. This CDR3 contains 13 residues. DNA of the CDR3: TGTGCCAGCAGTGCCCCGGAAAGCGGGGGGCTGTTTTTT. It is translated as CASSAPESGGLFF.

The chain carries TRBV19 and TRBJ2-7; 7 bases align to TRBD1. The CDR3 is made up of 14 amino acids. The junction had 7 bases not matched to a gene; V was cut back by 4 bases and J by 4 bases. The germline V gene has CDR1 LNHDA and CDR2 SQIVND (reference sequence). DNA for the CDR3: TGTGCCAGTAGTACCGGGGACAGCCGATACGAGCAGTACTTC. As protein: CASSTGDSRYEQYF. Looking up the rest from reference TRBV19 and TRBJ2-7 gives the full variable domain: DGGITQSPKYLFRKEGQNVTLSCEQNLNHDAMYWYRQDPGQGLRLIYYSQIVNDFQKGDIAEGYSVSREKKESFPLTVTSAQKNPTAFYLCASSTGDSRYEQYFGPGTRLTVT.

The chain carries TRBV5-6 and TRBJ1-1; no clear D. The CDR3 spans 16 residues. The V gene's germline CDR1 is SGHDT and CDR2 YYEEEE. V lost 4 bases to trimming and J lost 1 base, with 17 bases between them. The CDR3 nucleotides read TGTGCCAGCAGCGTCAACCTTCACCGACAGAACACTGAAGCTTTCTTT. Protein product: CASSVNLHRQNTEAFF.

The V gene is TRBV15, the J gene TRBJ2-2, with no clear D. CDR3 length: 12 residues. Deletions cut 3 bases from V and 8 bases from J, with 7 bases between. Germline CDR1 LNHNV, CDR2 YYDKDF (reference sequence). This chain's CDR3 is CATSSPFGELFF. In DNA form, the CDR3 reads TGTGCCACCAGCAGTCCATTTGGGGAGCTGTTTTTT.

There are many counts of this clonotype. The V call is TRBV14, the J call TRBJ2-5; 12 bases line up with TRBD2. V was pared by 4 bases and J by 5 bases, with 5 bases of the junction left unmatched. The CDR3 consists of 15 residues. The germline V gene encodes CDR1 SGHDN and CDR2 FVKESK. CDR3 sequence reads: CASSPLAGGHETQYF. CDR3 nucleotide sequence: TGTGCCAGCAGCCCCCTAGCGGGAGGGCACGAGACCCAGTACTTC. The full variable domain, with the rest looked up from reference TRBV14 and TRBJ2-5, is EAGVTQFPSHSVIEKGQTVTLRCDPISGHDNLYWYRRVMGKEIKFLLHFVKESKQDESGMPNNRFLAERTGGTYSTLKVQPAELEDSGVYFCASSPLAGGHETQYFGPGTRLLVL.

The chain recombines TRBV29-1 with TRBJ2-5; D is undetermined. The CDR3 has 12 amino acids. Germline CDR1 and CDR2: SQVTM and ANQGSEA. Trimming left V 4 bases short and J 3 bases short, with 9 bases between. In DNA form, the CDR3 reads TGCAGCGTTGTGAGCCTGGAAGAGACCCAGTACTTC. Translated, it gives CSVVSLEETQYF.

On this clonotype itself: This could be a read error, since a much larger clone is one nucleotide away. The CDR3 here is CSARGLTRQGFNEELFF. The CDR3, as DNA: TGCAGTGCTAGAGGCCTTACCCGACAGGGGTTTAATGAAGAACTGTTTTTT. V and J are TRBV20-1 and TRBJ1-4, with 8 bases lining up with TRBD1. CDR3 size: 17 residues. The germline V gene has CDR1 DFQATT and CDR2 SNEGSKA (reference sequence).

The table lists this clonotype with a few counts. The chain carries TRBV5-6 and TRBJ2-2; no clear D. The CDR3 is 14 residues long. The germline V gene has CDR1 SGHDT and CDR2 YYEEEE. V was shortened by 0 bases and J by 2 bases, with 5 bases between the two germline ends. As DNA, the CDR3 is TGTGCCAGCAGCTTGGCCCGTAACACCGGGGAGCTGTTTTTT. Its translation: CASSLARNTGELFF.

This chain uses TRBV19 with TRBJ2-7; the D gene is possibly TRBD1 (6 bases). Per germline, CDR1 LNHDA and CDR2 SQIVND (reference sequence). Trimming took off 3 bases at V and 6 bases at J, with 12 bases between the two ends. The CDR3 sequence is 13 residues long. The CDR3 here is CASSMGVRGEQYF. In DNA, the CDR3 is TGTGCCAGTAGTATGGGGGTCAGGGGCGAGCAGTACTTC.

This clonotype was observed at least ten times. This chain uses TRBV9 with TRBJ1-6; tentatively, D is TRBD1 (5 bases). CDR3 length equals 15 residues. The germline V gene has CDR1 SGDLS and CDR2 YYNGEE. Trimming shortened V by 3 bases and J by 9 bases, and 16 bases separated the two germline ends. The chain's CDR3 is CASSGSGTGGSPLHF. Written as DNA, the CDR3 is TGTGCCAGCAGCGGGTCCGGGACGGGGGGTTCACCCCTCCACTTT.

This clonotype was counted many times. This rearrangement joins TRBV28 to TRBJ2-7; the match to TRBD2 covers 7 bases. V shed 6 bases, J shed 5 bases, and the junction held 10 bases outside the gene matches. Germline V gene sequence: CDR1 MDHEN, CDR2 SYDVKM. This CDR3 has 14 amino acids. CDR3 region: CASSLGRSSNEQYF. CDR3 DNA sequence: TGTGCCAGCAGCCTCGGGAGGTCCTCAAACGAGCAGTACTTC.

J is TRBJ1-1 and V is TRBV10-3, with D perhaps TRBD1 (6 bases). Between the trimmed V and J ends, which lost 4 bases and 4 bases, there was a span of 16 bases. This CDR3 comprises 15 residues. Germline loops: CDR1 ENHRY, CDR2 SYGVKD. The CDR3: CAISGGGRDGTEAFF. CDR3 sequence (DNA): TGTGCCATCAGTGGGGGGGGCAGGGACGGCACTGAAGCTTTCTTT.

The DNA for the CDR3 is TGCGCCAGCAGCTTGGACGCGGGGGCGAGCACTGAAGCTTTCTTT. Translation: CASSLDAGASTEAFF. The chain uses TRBV5-1 and TRBJ1-1, with a weak D call TRBD1 (6 bases). Germline V gene sequence: CDR1 SGHRS, CDR2 YFSETQ. Trimming removed 0 bases from V and 4 bases from J, with 13 bases in between. This CDR3 comprises 15 residues.

Comment on this clonotype: One end of the junction fails to match germline, which may point to a read error. This rearrangement joins TRBV20-1 to TRBJ2-1; D unclear. The CDR3 sequence is 9 residues long. Germline values: CDR1 DFQATT, CDR2 SNEGSKA (reference sequence). CDR3 region: CSARDHRIF. The CDR3 nucleotides read TGCAGTGCTAGAGATCATCGGATCTTC.

There are many counts of this clonotype. An end of the junction does not agree with germline; a read error may underlie this. J is TRBJ1-2 and V is TRBV2; 7 nucleotides agree with TRBD1. Germline V CDR1 and CDR2: SNHLY, FYNNEI. The length of the CDR3 is 15 residues. The CDR3 DNA is TGTGCCAGCAGTGAATCCACAAGGGGGCTGCGCGGCTACGCCTTC. Protein sequence: CASSESTRGLRGYAF.

This clonotype was counted between two and nine times. The V gene is TRBV2, the J gene TRBJ2-7; TRBD2 is a possible D gene (6 bases). CDR1 SNHLY and CDR2 FYNNEI come from the germline V gene. The V gene lost 11 bases and the J gene lost 7 bases, with 18 bases spanning the gap. The CDR3 has 12 residues. CDR3 nucleotide sequence: TGTGCCGGCCTAGGAGGGGCGGGGGAGCAGTACTTC. Protein sequence: CAGLGGAGEQYF.

V usage is TRBV20-1 and J usage is TRBJ1-5; D is uncertain. V gave up 3 bases and J gave up 4 bases, with 10 bases separating them. CDR1 and CDR2 from the germline V gene are DFQATT and SNEGSKA (reference sequence). This CDR3 comprises 13 residues. The CDR3 sequence is CSASSTANQPQHF. The DNA of the CDR3 is TGCAGTGCTAGTAGTACAGCTAATCAGCCCCAGCATTTT.